These T cell receptor beta chains were read from a single sample in a study of T cells in localized non-small cell lung cancer. Profiling relied on immunoSEQ multiplex PCR, and the TCRdb table lists in-frame clones only, not all of them. Of tens of thousands of clones in the sample, approximately 80% were seen once. Sequenced here: PBMCs, sampled before any cancer treatment. These receptor sequences come from a man between 40 and 70 years old with stage II lung adenocarcinoma. Each CDR3 is given with its conserved first and last residue. The D gene is left open where the match is weak. Clone size is given for some rows only: seen once, a few or many times, or a class if the clone is expanded.

d_call: -; j_call: TRBJ1-1; v_call: TRBV5-6; clone_size: -; cdr3_aa: CASSPGGIYTEAFF; cdr3_nt: TGTGCCAGCAGCCCCGGCGGGATTTATACTGAAGCTTTCTTT
d_call: TRBD1; j_call: TRBJ1-5; v_call: TRBV7-2; clone_size: few; cdr3_aa: CASSFDRGQPQHF; cdr3_nt: TGTGCCAGCAGCTTCGACAGGGGTCAGCCCCAGCATTTT
d_call: -; j_call: TRBJ2-3; v_call: TRBV5-1; clone_size: -; cdr3_aa: CASKEAPDGTDTQYF; cdr3_nt: TGCGCCAGCAAGGAGGCGCCCGACGGCACAGATACGCAGTATTTT
d_call: -; j_call: TRBJ1-1; v_call: TRBV6-1; clone_size: -; cdr3_aa: CASSEAVGVLTEAFF; cdr3_nt: TGTGCCAGCAGTGAAGCGGTGGGGGTTCTCACTGAAGCTTTCTTT
d_call: TRBD2; j_call: TRBJ2-5; v_call: TRBV7-8; clone_size: -; cdr3_aa: CASSLRVSGSVVTQYF; cdr3_nt: TGTGCCAGCAGCTTGAGGGTTAGCGGGAGTGTGGTGACCCAGTACTTC
d_call: -; j_call: TRBJ1-1; v_call: TRBV9; clone_size: -; cdr3_aa: CASSVEPLRAAGTEAFF; cdr3_nt: TGTGCCAGCAGCGTAGAACCGCTTAGGGCAGCGGGGACTGAAGCTTTCTTT
d_call: TRBD1; j_call: TRBJ1-2; v_call: TRBV6-6; clone_size: -; cdr3_aa: CASSYADRGYGYTF; cdr3_nt: TGTGCCAGCAGTTACGCCGACAGGGGATATGGCTACACCTTC
d_call: -; j_call: TRBJ1-4; v_call: TRBV28; clone_size: few; cdr3_aa: CASSVSDEKLFF; cdr3_nt: TGTGCCAGCAGTGTCTCTGATGAAAAACTGTTTTTT
d_call: -; j_call: TRBJ2-7; v_call: TRBV11-3; clone_size: -; cdr3_aa: CASSLLTYEQYF; cdr3_nt: TGTGCCAGCAGCCTACTAACTTACGAGCAGTACTTC
d_call: -; j_call: TRBJ2-2; v_call: TRBV12-5; clone_size: -; cdr3_aa: CASAPRSGATGELFF; cdr3_nt: TGTGCTAGTGCCCCGAGGAGTGGGGCCACCGGGGAGCTGTTTTTT
d_call: TRBD2; j_call: TRBJ2-1; v_call: TRBV19; clone_size: -; cdr3_aa: CASSSLGLAGNNEQFF; cdr3_nt: TGTGCCAGTAGTTCTCTTGGGCTAGCGGGAAACAATGAGCAGTTCTTC